This T cell receptor (beta chain) is from a study of cytomegalovirus exposure and HLA in healthy donors. About the research overall: In an earlier analysis, 90 million to 130 million unique TCR beta sequences were found from about 190 million T cells. Whole-study results and caveats: As a later analysis revealed, the rate of TCR association differed by HLA locus, with DRB1 most and HLA-C fewest.

CDR3 length equals 16 residues. Trimming removed 1 base from V and 0 bases from J; junction bases left unmatched: 3. Looked up from germline, CDR1 is MGHRA and CDR2 is YSYEKL. There are a few counts of this clone. Antigen: not known. With 60 Vbeta and 13 Jbeta primers, the PCR was carried out. The repertoire was sequenced with immunoSEQ multiplex PCR; TCRdb's copy has only in-frame clones and lacks some. Of roughly 180,000 clones in the sample, 84% were seen once. This sequence was found in a man aged 30 to 39 in good health and CMV-seronegative. The V and J genes are TRBV4-1 and TRBJ1-5; 7 nucleotides agree with TRBD1. Material: PBMCs. The CDR3: CASSQAGTASNQPQHF. Written as DNA, the CDR3 is TGCGCCAGCAGCCAAGCGGGGACAGCTAGCAATCAGCCCCAGCATTTT.